This T cell receptor beta chain was obtained from a study of blood T cell repertoires in COVID-19. Turning to the study itself: The United States, Italy and Spain provided the acute and convalescent COVID-19 samples.

Original processing notes: Nucleated cell number was recorded as an estimate derived from reference gene primer amplification. TCRdb's table, derived via immunoSEQ multiplex PCR, lists solely in-frame clones and lacks some. V and J calls plus clone size are reproduced from that table; the DNA served to infer D and trimming. The sample carries about 300,000 clones, around 87% recorded once. Participants, roughly 18 to 90 years old, spanned fewer than 25 US areas. Grouping used clinical history reported by participants in a survey and questionnaire. The CDR3 has 15 amino acids. V lost 0 bases, J lost 2 bases, and 11 bases lay in between. Germline values: CDR1 MGHRA, CDR2 YSYEKL.

The chain couples TRBV4-1 to TRBJ2-7; the D gene is possibly TRBD2 (6 bases). The receptor was isolated from a woman between 18 and 29 years old with acute COVID-19. Sequencing was done on a sample of PBMCs or T cells enriched from blood (not recorded which). CDR3 in DNA: TGCGCCAGCAGCCAAGACTGGAGGGAGACCTACGAGCAGTACTTC. It yields the protein CASSQDWRETYEQYF.